What follows are 10 T cell receptor beta chains derived from one specimen sequenced in a study of molecular identifiers for immune sequencing clone quantification. TCRdb processed the PCR reads anew with MiXCR; each CDR3 protein has one entry. Here the sample spans some 65,000 distinct CDR3 sequences, about a fifth being singletons. The sample comprised naive CD8+ T cells from blood, with Jurkat cell RNA spiked in. Regarding subset: FACS-sorted CD8+CD4-CCR7+CD45RA+ naive T cells. Every receptor here comes from a human donor in good health. Some libraries in this study had Jurkat cell RNA spiked in.

This clonotype has just one count. A clone one base away is much larger, so this may be a read error. The chain joins TRBV6-1 to TRBJ2-1; 8 bases fit TRBD2. CDR3 length equals 15 residues. CDR1 and CDR2 from the germline V gene are MNHNS and SASEGT. CDR3 nucleotide sequence: TGTCCCAGCAGCCCCCTTAGCGGGAACGTCAATGAGCAGTTCTTC. Its protein is CPSSPLSGNVNEQFF.

This clonotype was found many times. This chain connects TRBV14 to TRBJ2-1, with TRBD2 matching 8 bases. This CDR3 region has 15 residues. With 2 bases clipped from V and 7 bases from J, the junction kept 7 bases outside the gene matches. Germline CDR1 is SGHDN and CDR2 is FVKESK. The chain's CDR3 is CASSQPGGPGNEQFF. The DNA for the CDR3 is TGTGCCAGCAGCCAACCGGGAGGGCCGGGGAATGAGCAGTTCTTC.

There are many counts of this clonotype. Written as DNA, the CDR3 is TGTGCCACGTTAGAACCCAGCGGGATGAACACCGGGGAGCTGTTTTTT. Translating it yields CATLEPSGMNTGELFF. The chain links TRBV11-2 to TRBJ2-2; TRBD2 matches at 7 bases. Per the germline V gene, CDR1 is SGHAT and CDR2 is FQNNGV. This CDR3 has 16 residues. V dropped 10 bases and J dropped 1; count of bases not matched to a gene: 12.

A few counts support this clonotype. The chain combines TRBV11-2 with TRBJ1-1; no clear D gene. Per germline, CDR1 SGHAT and CDR2 FQNNGV. This CDR3 region has 12 residues. Trimming took off 1 base at V and 7 bases at J, with 7 bases between the two ends. The CDR3 nucleotides read TGTGCCAGCAGCTTAGGGTACGTTGAAGCTTTCTTT. It translates to CASSLGYVEAFF. The variable domain in full, with the rest retrieved from reference TRBV11-2 and TRBJ1-1, is EAGVAQSPRYKIIEKRQSVAFWCNPISGHATLYWYQQILGQGPKLLIQFQNNGVVDDSQLPKDRFSAERLKGVDSTLKIQPAKLEDSAVYLCASSLGYVEAFFGQGTRLTVV.

This clonotype was counted many times. V is TRBV29-1 and J is TRBJ2-3; possible D gene TRBD1, 8 bases. Germline CDR1 SQVTM, CDR2 ANQGSEA. V gave up 7 bases and J gave up 4 bases, with 18 bases separating them. This CDR3 is built from 14 residues. The DNA for the CDR3 is TGCAGCGCGGACAGGGAGGGTAGGGCAGATACGCAGTATTTT. Protein: CSADREGRADTQYF.

This sequence joins TRBV11-2 and TRBJ2-1, with 7 positions matching TRBD1. The V and J ends lost 0 bases and 7 bases, in that order; junction bases with no gene match: 9. The CDR3 length is 16 residues. The V gene's germline CDR1 is SGHAT and CDR2 FQNNGV. The CDR3 DNA reads TGTGCCAGCAGCTTAGAGACAGGGCTCCCTACGAATGAGCAGTTCTTC. Amino acids: CASSLETGLPTNEQFF. The full variable domain, with the rest looked up from reference TRBV11-2 and TRBJ2-1, is EAGVAQSPRYKIIEKRQSVAFWCNPISGHATLYWYQQILGQGPKLLIQFQNNGVVDDSQLPKDRFSAERLKGVDSTLKIQPAKLEDSAVYLCASSLETGLPTNEQFFGPGTRLTVL.

This clonotype was recorded at least ten times. This chain connects TRBV24-1 to TRBJ2-1, with D possibly matching TRBD2 (5 bases). V was trimmed by 9 bases and J by 4 bases, leaving 15 bases between them. The CDR3 is 14 residues long. Per the germline V gene, CDR1 is KGHDR and CDR2 is SFDVKD. The CDR3 spells CATSRGSAYNEQFF. The CDR3 coding sequence is TGTGCCACCTCCCGGGGTTCGGCTTACAATGAGCAGTTCTTC.

This clonotype was found many times. The chain employs TRBV5-1 and TRBJ2-1, with 7 positions matching TRBD2. CDR1 and CDR2 (germline): SGHRS, YFSETQ. Trimming took 4 bases from V and 13 from J; bases not matched to a gene: 11. This CDR3 has 13 residues. The CDR3 coding sequence is TGCGCCAGCAGCCAAAGCGGGACTGACCTCCAGTTCTTC. This codes for CASSQSGTDLQFF.

This clonotype was observed many times. V is TRBV5-1 and J is TRBJ2-1; 9 bases match TRBD2. Germline V gene sequence: CDR1 SGHRS, CDR2 YFSETQ. Trimming took 5 bases from V and 2 from J; bases not matched to a gene: 5. The CDR3 extends over 15 amino acids. The DNA of the CDR3 is TGCGCCAGCAGAGGGGGACTAGCCACCTACAATGAGCAGTTCTTC. This translates into CASRGGLATYNEQFF.

This clonotype was recorded at least ten times. The chain recombines TRBV7-6 with TRBJ2-3, with a possible D match to TRBD2 (5 bases). The CDR3 contains 16 residues. The germline V gene has CDR1 SGHVS and CDR2 FNYEAQ. V was shortened by 5 bases and J by 2 bases, with 17 bases between the two germline ends. The CDR3 loop reads CASSEEVDRPTDTQYF. The CDR3 DNA follows: TGTGCCAGCAGCGAGGAGGTCGACCGGCCCACAGATACGCAGTATTTT.